These 10 T cell receptor beta chains were sequenced from one sample in a study of Ad26.COV2.S vaccination and SARS-CoV-2 variants. The treatment here: around 19 received Ad26.COV2.S at low or high dose, single or two shots; roughly five received placebo; per-sample allocation not given. Samples came from day 63 after the first vaccine or placebo injection. TCRdb keeps only in-frame clones here, not all; method: immunoSEQ multiplex PCR. This repertoire shows 200,000 to 250,000 clones, around nine tenths found once; its top ten account for around 10%. The source material was peripheral blood, sampled in a trial of Ad26.COV2.S vaccine versus placebo. Source of these receptors: a person between 18 and 65 years old who received the Ad26.COV2.S COVID-19 vaccine or a placebo.

The V and J genes are TRBV28 and TRBJ2-7, with D perhaps matching TRBD2 (5 bases). Trimming removed 6 bases at V and 5 bases at J, with 11 bases between. Germline V gene lookup returns CDR1 MDHEN and CDR2 SYDVKM. The CDR3 has 12 amino acids. CDR3 coding DNA: TGTGCCAGCAGGGGTAGCGTCCACGAGCAGTACTTC. Encoded protein: CASRGSVHEQYF. The complete variable domain, with remaining parts taken from reference TRBV28 and TRBJ2-7, reads DVKVTQSSRYLVKRTGEKVFLECVQDMDHENMFWYRQDPGLGLRLIYFSYDVKMKEKGDIPEGYSVSREKKERFSLILESASTNQTSMYLCASRGSVHEQYFGPGTRLTVT.

The chain links TRBV11-2 to TRBJ2-7; D ambiguous. The V and J ends lost 3 bases and 6 bases respectively, with 15 bases between them. CDR1 and CDR2 (germline): SGHAT, FQNNGV. The CDR3 contains 14 residues. The CDR3 reads CASSFVGSLGEQYF. CDR3 bases: TGTGCCAGCAGCTTCGTGGGTAGTCTCGGCGAGCAGTACTTC.

The CDR3 DNA follows: TGTGCCAGCAGTGAAGCGGGTAGTGGGGCAGATACGCAGTATTTT. Translating it yields CASSEAGSGADTQYF. The chain uses TRBV6-1 and TRBJ2-3; D call uncertain. The germline CDR1 and CDR2 sequences are MNHNS and SASEGT. The CDR3 has 15 residues. V was cut by 0 bases and J by 4 bases, with 11 bases left in between.

This clone was seen only once. This rearrangement joins TRBV6-2 or TRBV6-3 to TRBJ2-7; 8 nucleotides align to TRBD2. The CDR3 contains 15 residues. CDR1 and CDR2 from the germline V gene are MNHEY and SVGEGT. J gave up 2 bases and V 4 bases, and 7 bases lay outside the gene matches. This chain's CDR3 is CASSSWVAGTYEQYF. The CDR3 nucleotides are TGTGCCAGCAGTTCGTGGGTAGCGGGAACCTACGAGCAGTACTTC.

In DNA form, the CDR3 reads TGTGCCAGTAGTATACTCTCGGGCCCAGCTAATGGCTACACCTTC. This translates into CASSILSGPANGYTF. J is TRBJ1-2 and V is TRBV19; D gene uncertain. Germline assignment: CDR1 LNHDA and CDR2 SQIVND (reference sequence). The CDR3 sequence is 15 residues long. Trimming removed 2 bases from V and 6 bases from J, with 16 bases in between.

This clone was counted once. The CDR3 DNA is TGTGCCAGCAGTTCGGGACTAGCGGGAGGAGGAGAGACCCAGTACTTC. This gives the protein CASSSGLAGGGETQYF. The chain uses TRBV11-3 and TRBJ2-5, with 15 bases aligning to TRBD2. Unmatched junction bases numbered 6, after V lost 6 bases and J lost 4 bases. The CDR3 sequence is 16 residues long. Germline V CDR1 and CDR2: SGHNT, YENEEA.

V is TRBV4-2 and J is TRBJ2-6; a weak D match, TRBD1 (6 bases). CDR1 is LGHNA, CDR2 YNFKEQ, per germline. The CDR3 is made up of 18 amino acids. Trimming took 0 bases from V and 1 from J, leaving 13 bases between them. The CDR3 protein is CASSQDIRGSSGANVLTF. CDR3 in DNA: TGTGCCAGCAGCCAAGATATCAGGGGATCGTCTGGGGCCAACGTCCTGACTTTC.

V and J are TRBV6-5 and TRBJ2-1; the D gene is possibly TRBD2 (6 bases). Deletions cut 6 bases from V and 6 bases from J, with 12 bases between. Germline CDR1 MNHEY, CDR2 SVGAGI. The CDR3 length is 13 residues. The CDR3 sequence: CASSTGGFNEQFF. The CDR3 DNA reads TGTGCCAGCAGCACAGGAGGGTTCAATGAGCAGTTCTTC.

This chain uses TRBV6-5 with TRBJ2-2; the D gene is possibly TRBD2 (6 bases). Germline-derived CDR1 and CDR2 are MNHEY and SVGAGI. Trimming stripped 6 bases from V and 1 base from J, with 12 bases between. The CDR3 covers 15 residues. CDR3 region: CASSSGTLNTGELFF. DNA for the CDR3: TGTGCCAGCAGCTCCGGGACTCTGAACACCGGGGAGCTGTTTTTT.

The chain carries TRBV4-1 and TRBJ1-1, with D possibly being TRBD1 (5 bases). The germline CDR1 and CDR2 sequences are MGHRA and YSYEKL. V was cut by 4 bases and J by 1 base, with 16 bases left in between. The CDR3 covers 16 residues. The CDR3 is CASSRFVGVENTEAFF. The CDR3 DNA sequence: TGCGCCAGCAGCCGATTTGTGGGGGTAGAGAACACTGAAGCTTTCTTT.